This TCR beta chain derives from a study of blood T cell repertoires in COVID-19. In the study overall: Acute and convalescent COVID-19 samples came from the United States, Italy and Spain. PBMCs, B-cell-depleted T cells, or T cells provided the cDNA or gDNA that made up the material.

TCRdb's table, derived via immunoSEQ multiplex PCR, lists solely in-frame clones and lacks some. Of 350,000 to 450,000 clones in the sample, 75% to 90% were seen once. Trimming cost V 3 bases and J 7 bases; bases outside gene matches: 3. Germline loops: CDR1 MRHNA, CDR2 SNTAGT. This CDR3 is 15 amino acids long. Enrolled during active infection, Seattle patients were then followed longitudinally. The sequenced sample consisted of peripheral blood. The V call is TRBV6-4, the J call TRBJ2-3; 14 bases agree with TRBD2. The TCR comes from a woman aged 40 to 50 with COVID-19, enrolled during active disease. The CDR3 reads CASSEGLAGVNTQYF. In DNA form, the CDR3 reads TGTGCCAGCAGTGAGGGACTAGCGGGAGTAAATACGCAGTATTTT.